This T cell receptor (beta chain) was observed in a study of blood T cell repertoires in COVID-19. Study at large: T cells, B-cell-depleted T cells, or PBMCs supplied cDNA or gDNA.

From germline, CDR1 is SNHLY and CDR2 FYNNEI. The CDR3 extends over 12 amino acids. Trimming removed 6 bases at V and 0 bases at J, with 6 bases between. Authors' analysis steps: Amplification of reference gene primers provided the estimated nucleated cell counts. Repertoires were generated with immunoSEQ multiplex PCR, while TCRdb's copy carries only in-frame clones and drops some. That table supplies the V and J calls and clone size; D and trimming were determined from the DNA. The data contain tens of thousands of clones, more than 70% of them singletons. Sequences were obtained from peripheral blood. The source of this sequence is a man aged 70 or older with acute or convalescent COVID-19. The chain carries TRBV2 and TRBJ2-7; no definite D call. The CDR3 reads CASRSFSYEQYF. The CDR3 coding sequence is TGTGCCAGCAGGAGCTTCTCCTACGAGCAGTACTTC. Combining the CDR3 with reference TRBV2 and TRBJ2-7 gives the whole variable domain EPEVTQTPSHQVTQMGQEVILRCVPISNHLYFYWYRQILGQKVEFLVSFYNNEISEKSEIFDDQFSVERPDGSNFTLKIRSTKLEDSAMYFCASRSFSYEQYFGPGTRLTVT.